This T cell receptor beta chain appears in the sequencing data of a study of blood T cell repertoires in COVID-19. Libraries were prepared by immunoSEQ multiplex PCR; TCRdb keeps only in-frame clonotypes and omits some of them. The sample has under 150,000 clones; roughly 85% are singletons. Germline CDR1 reads LNHDA; CDR2 reads SQIVND (reference sequence). The CDR3 is made up of 12 amino acids. Trimming pared 9 bases from V and 6 bases from J, leaving 12 bases between. This clonotype was obtained from a human donor in a cohort sampled during active COVID-19. The rearrangement uses TRBV19 and TRBJ1-5, with TRBD1 as a possible D gene (6 bases). Input material: peripheral blood. CDR3 nucleotide sequence: TGTGCCAGCGCGGGGGGCGGTCAGCCCCAGCATTTT. Translated, it gives CASAGGGQPQHF.